The source of this T cell receptor (beta chain) is a study of blood T cell repertoires in COVID-19. Study-wide background: Nucleic acid was either cDNA or gDNA, and it came from T cells, B-cell-depleted T cells, or PBMCs.

This CDR3 is 13 amino acids long. V lost 5 bases to trimming and J lost 4 bases; unmatched junction nucleotides: 4. In germline, CDR1 is KGHSH, CDR2 LQKENI. Profiling relied on immunoSEQ multiplex PCR, and the TCRdb table lists in-frame clones only, not all of them. The data show more than 300,000 clones, with roughly 87% seen just once and less than 6% held by the top ten. The sample taken for sequencing was PBMCs or T cells enriched from blood (not recorded which). The sequence was collected from a woman aged 45-59 years who had recovered from COVID-19. The chain uses TRBV18 and TRBJ2-7, with 8 bases lining up with TRBD1. The CDR3 DNA sequence: TGTGCCAGCTCATCGAGACAGGGGTACGAGCAGTACTTC. Residues: CASSSRQGYEQYF.